A single sample is the source of the 6 T cell receptor beta chains below, sequenced in a study of T cell responses to AZD1222 COVID-19 vaccine. Clones were read by immunoSEQ multiplex PCR, and TCRdb kept only the in-frame ones, dropping some. Found here are 50,000 to 65,000 clones, roughly four fifths of them singletons; the top ten hold over 20%. This sample comprised peripheral blood, obtained 28 days after the second AZD1222 dose. All receptors derive from an adult who received the AZD1222 COVID-19 vaccine.

The chain links TRBV7-2 to TRBJ2-1, with 12 bases lining up with TRBD2. The V gene's germline CDR1 is SGHTA and CDR2 FQGNSA. This CDR3 has 17 amino acids. The V segment lost 5 bases and the J segment 7 bases; nucleotides outside the gene matches: 12. CDR3 sequence: CASSHTSGRRIRNEQFF. The CDR3 bases are TGTGCCAGCAGCCACACTAGCGGGAGGAGGATAAGGAATGAGCAGTTCTTC. The full variable domain, completed using reference TRBV7-2 and TRBJ2-1, is GAGVSQSPSNKVTEKGKDVELRCDPISGHTALYWYRQSLGQGLEFLIYFQGNSAPDKSGLPSDRFSAERTGGSVSTLTIQRTQQEDSAVYLCASSHTSGRRIRNEQFFGPGTRLTVL.

The V and J genes are TRBV5-4 and TRBJ2-2; possible D gene TRBD1, 5 bases. Deletions cut 0 bases from V and 4 bases from J, with 16 bases between. Germline V CDR1 and CDR2: SGHNT, YYREEE (reference sequence). This CDR3 is 17 amino acids long. The CDR3 protein is CASSLARSGLLTGELFF. CDR3 DNA sequence: TGTGCCAGCAGCTTGGCACGATCAGGGCTACTCACCGGGGAGCTGTTTTTT.

The V and J genes are TRBV9 and TRBJ2-5; no definite D call. Trimming stripped 0 bases from V and 7 bases from J, with 13 bases between. The CDR3 loop spans 14 amino acids. In germline, CDR1 is SGDLS, CDR2 YYNGEE. CDR3 sequence: CASSVALLAGTQYF. The CDR3 DNA is TGTGCCAGCAGCGTAGCTTTGTTGGCCGGGACCCAGTACTTC.

This clone came up a few times. The chain joins TRBV4-1 to TRBJ2-3, with TRBD2 matching over 8 bases. V shed 3 bases, J shed 4 bases, and the junction held 6 bases outside the gene matches. CDR3 length: 15 residues. From germline, CDR1 is MGHRA and CDR2 YSYEKL. The CDR3 DNA sequence: TGCGCCAGCAGCCAGACGGGACTAGGGGCAGATACGCAGTATTTT. Its protein is CASSQTGLGADTQYF.

The rearrangement uses TRBV11-3 and TRBJ2-5, with unresolved D. The length of the CDR3 is 11 residues. V lost 1 base, J lost 4 bases, and 1 base lay in between. CDR1 and CDR2 (germline): SGHNT, YENEEA. In nucleotides, the CDR3 is TGTGCCAGCAGCTTAGGAGAGACCCAGTACTTC. It specifies CASSLGETQYF.

A few counts support this clone. The gene calls are TRBV14 and TRBJ2-5; 12 bases match TRBD2. Germline loops: CDR1 SGHDN, CDR2 FVKESK. The CDR3 runs to 15 residues. The V gene end was trimmed by 4 bases and the J gene end by 4 bases; junction bases not matched to a gene: 4. As DNA, the CDR3 is TGTGCCAGCAGCCCACAACTAGCGGGAGGAGAGACCCAGTACTTC. Translating it yields CASSPQLAGGETQYF.